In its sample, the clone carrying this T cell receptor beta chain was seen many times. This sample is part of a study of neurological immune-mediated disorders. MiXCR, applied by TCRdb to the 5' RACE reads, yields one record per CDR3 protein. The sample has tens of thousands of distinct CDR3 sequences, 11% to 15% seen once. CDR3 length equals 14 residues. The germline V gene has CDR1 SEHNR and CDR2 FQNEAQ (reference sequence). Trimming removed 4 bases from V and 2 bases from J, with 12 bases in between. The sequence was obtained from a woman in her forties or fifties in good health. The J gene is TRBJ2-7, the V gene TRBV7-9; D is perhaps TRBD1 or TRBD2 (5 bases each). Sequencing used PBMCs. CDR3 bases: TGTGCCAGCAGCTCCGGGACGGTTCCCTACGAGCAGTACTTC. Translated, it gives CASSSGTVPYEQYF.